This record looks at one T cell receptor (beta chain) sequence and its context. Trimming left V 0 bases short and J 2 bases short, with 5 bases between. Germline CDR1 is SGHAT and CDR2 is FQNNGV. CDR3 length: 15 residues. Data came from immunoSEQ multiplex PCR; TCRdb stores just in-frame clones and leaves some out. Of about 480,000 clones listed, approximately 79% are singletons. The record originates from a study of shared clonotypes between healthy human individuals. The chain links TRBV11-2 to TRBJ2-6; D remains ambiguous. This sequence originates from a woman between 35 and 50 years old in good health. Some clones in this sample may be carry-over from other donors' samples. The sample consisted of PBMCs. In DNA, the CDR3 is TGTGCCAGCAGCTTAGACGTACCTGGGGCCAACGTCCTGACTTTC. Its protein is CASSLDVPGANVLTF.